The 4 T cell receptor beta chains below were found in one sample sequenced in a study of cytomegalovirus exposure and HLA in healthy donors (dated by TCRdb to 2016 to 2017). The method was the immunoSEQ multiplex PCR assay. The immuneACCESS repertoire file appears here via TCRdb, limited to in-frame rearrangements. These files lack a portion of the clones; in checked studies, under half of the deficit traces to unresolved V genes, and the cause of the others is not known. This sample holds some 160,000 clones; just over 90% were observed only once. Of the sample, 0.55% to 0.8% is held by the ten largest clones. The specimen was PBMCs. Receptor source: a man aged 18-30 years in good health and CMV-seronegative.

The J gene is TRBJ1-1, the V gene TRBV14; weak D call: TRBD1 (5 bases). The V end was cut by 4 bases, the J end by 0 bases, with 9 bases between. The CDR3 sequence is 14 residues long. CDR1 and CDR2 (germline): SGHDN, FVKESK. DNA for the CDR3: TGTGCCAGCAGCCCCAGGGCCTTGAACACTGAAGCTTTCTTT. Translating it yields CASSPRALNTEAFF.

The gene calls are TRBV4-1 and TRBJ2-2; TRBD2 matches 12 bases. The CDR3 is made up of 18 amino acids. Trimming at V came to 0 bases and at J to 3 bases, leaving 5 bases not matched to a gene. Germline lookup yields CDR1 MGHRA and CDR2 YSYEKL. Here the CDR3 reads CASSQEASGGADTGELFF. The CDR3 bases are TGCGCCAGCAGCCAAGAAGCTAGCGGGGGGGCCGACACCGGGGAGCTGTTTTTT.

V and J are TRBV13 and TRBJ2-3, with 9 bases fitting TRBD2. Looked up from germline, CDR1 is PRHDT and CDR2 is FYEKMQ (reference sequence). This CDR3 has 15 amino acids. V gave up 5 bases and J gave up 5 bases; unmatched junction bases: 8. The CDR3 loop is CASSVSGGLVDTQYF. As DNA, the CDR3 is TGTGCCAGCAGCGTTAGCGGGGGTCTAGTAGATACGCAGTATTTT.

The rearrangement joins TRBV5-4 to TRBJ2-2; D gene unclear. Trimming shortened V by 0 bases and J by 6 bases, and 6 bases separated the two germline ends. Germline-derived CDR1 and CDR2 are SGHNT and YYREEE (reference sequence). The CDR3 runs to 13 residues. The CDR3 DNA reads as TGTGCCAGCAGCTTGGCCGTAGCCGGGGAGCTGTTTTTT. Translation: CASSLAVAGELFF.